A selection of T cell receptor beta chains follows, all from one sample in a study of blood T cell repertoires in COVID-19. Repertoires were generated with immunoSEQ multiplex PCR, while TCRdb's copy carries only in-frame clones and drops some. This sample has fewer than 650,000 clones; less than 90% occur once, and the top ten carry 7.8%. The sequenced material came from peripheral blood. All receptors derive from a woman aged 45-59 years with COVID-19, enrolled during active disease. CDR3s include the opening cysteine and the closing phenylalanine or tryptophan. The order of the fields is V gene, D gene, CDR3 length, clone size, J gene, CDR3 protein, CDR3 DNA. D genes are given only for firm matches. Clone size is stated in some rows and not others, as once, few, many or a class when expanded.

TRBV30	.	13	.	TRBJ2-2	CAWSEDSPGELFF	TGTGCCTGGAGTGAAGACAGCCCCGGGGAGCTGTTTTTT
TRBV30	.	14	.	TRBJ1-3	CAWSLERGGNTIYF	TGTGCCTGGAGTTTAGAGCGGGGTGGAAACACCATATATTTT
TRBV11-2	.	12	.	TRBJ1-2	CASSYWDNGYTF	TGTGCCAGCAGCTACTGGGACAACGGCTACACCTTC
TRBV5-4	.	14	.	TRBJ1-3	CASSLGGPGNTIYF	TGTGCCAGCAGCTTGGGGGGGCCGGGAAACACCATATATTTT
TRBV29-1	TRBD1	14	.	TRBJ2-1	CSVESRDRFNEQFF	TGCAGCGTTGAATCCCGGGACAGGTTCAATGAGCAGTTCTTC
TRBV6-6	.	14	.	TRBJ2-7	CATSYRATSYEQYF	TGTGCCACCTCGTACCGCGCCACCTCCTACGAGCAGTACTTC
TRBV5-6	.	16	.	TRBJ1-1	CASSLEGGALPLEAFF	TGTGCCAGCAGCTTGGAGGGGGGGGCTCTCCCCCTTGAAGCTTTCTTT
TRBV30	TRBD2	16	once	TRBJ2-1	CAWSVGTTLTYNEQFF	TGTGCCTGGAGTGTGGGGACTACTTTAACTTACAATGAGCAGTTCTTC
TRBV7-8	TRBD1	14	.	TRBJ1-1	CASSLDRGHTEAFF	TGTGCCAGCAGCTTGGACAGGGGGCACACTGAAGCTTTCTTT
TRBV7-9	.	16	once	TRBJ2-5	CASSGGTLEGFETQYF	TGTGCCAGCAGCGGCGGCACCTTAGAGGGATTCGAGACCCAGTACTTC
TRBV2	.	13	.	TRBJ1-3	CASTLIERNTIYF	TGTGCCAGCACCCTAATAGAGAGAAACACCATATATTTT
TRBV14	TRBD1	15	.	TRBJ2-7	CASSQDRGLPYEQYF	TGTGCCAGCAGCCAAGACAGGGGGCTTCCCTACGAGCAGTACTTC
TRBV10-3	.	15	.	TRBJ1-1	CAISATVLMNTEAFF	TGTGCCATCAGTGCTACAGTGCTAATGAACACTGAAGCTTTCTTT
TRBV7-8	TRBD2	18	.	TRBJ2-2	CASSLGASGGLVTGELFF	TGTGCCAGCAGCTTAGGGGCTAGCGGGGGGTTAGTCACCGGGGAGCTGTTTTTT
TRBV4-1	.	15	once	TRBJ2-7	CASSPEIGVTYEQYF	TGCGCCAGCAGCCCAGAAATAGGGGTAACCTACGAGCAGTACTTC
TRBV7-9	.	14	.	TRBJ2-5	CASSLDSLQETQYF	TGTGCCAGCAGCCTCGACAGCCTCCAAGAGACCCAGTACTTC
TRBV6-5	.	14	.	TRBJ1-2	CASSYRRGDYGYTF	TGTGCCAGCAGTTACCGGCGGGGGGACTATGGCTACACCTTC